This T cell receptor (beta chain) was retrieved from a study of patients and donors after allogeneic stem cell transplantation. One entry per CDR3 protein, called by TCRdb with MiXCR from the RT-PCR reads. The data contain about 160,000 distinct CDR3 sequences, about a quarter of them singletons. This clonotype was counted only a few times. Sequenced input: blood, either unsorted or a sorted T cell fraction (not recorded which). The source is a human donor who was either an allogeneic HSCT recipient or a stem cell or donor lymphocyte infusion donor (not recorded which). It is not recorded whose cells these are; they may come from a transplant donor.

The CDR3 loop is CSARNRKIQPQHF. DNA of the CDR3: TGCAGTGCTAGAAACAGGAAGATTCAGCCCCAGCATTTT. The chain links TRBV20-1 to TRBJ1-5; maybe TRBD1 (5 bases). Trimming took off 2 bases at V and 6 bases at J, with 11 bases between the two ends. CDR3 length: 13 amino acids. Germline V gene data show CDR1 as DFQATT and CDR2 as SNEGSKA (reference sequence).